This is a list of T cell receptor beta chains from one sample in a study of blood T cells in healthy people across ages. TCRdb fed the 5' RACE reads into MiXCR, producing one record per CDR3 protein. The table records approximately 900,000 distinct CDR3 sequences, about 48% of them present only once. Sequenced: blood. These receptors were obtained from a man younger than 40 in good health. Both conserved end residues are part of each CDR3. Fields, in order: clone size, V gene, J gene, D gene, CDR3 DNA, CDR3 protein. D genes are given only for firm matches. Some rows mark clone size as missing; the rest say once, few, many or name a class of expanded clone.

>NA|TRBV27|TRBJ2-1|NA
TGTGCCAGCAGTTCATCAGGGCGCAGCTCCTACAATGAGCAGTTCTTC
CASSSSGRSSYNEQFF
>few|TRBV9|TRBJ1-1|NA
TGTGCCAGCAGCGCCGGAGGACAGTTACTGAACACTGAAGCTTTCTTT
CASSAGGQLLNTEAFF
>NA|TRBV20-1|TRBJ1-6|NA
TGCAGTGCTCGCTTAGAGACAGGTCTAAGTTCACCCCTCCACTTT
CSARLETGLSSPLHF
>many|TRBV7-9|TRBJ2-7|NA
TGTGCCAGCAGCTCGGACAACTACGAGCAGTACTTC
CASSSDNYEQYF
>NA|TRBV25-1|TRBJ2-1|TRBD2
TGTGCCAGCAGTGAGACGCCGGGACTAGGCCCAAATGAGCAGTTCTTC
CASSETPGLGPNEQFF
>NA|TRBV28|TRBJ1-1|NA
TGTGCCAGCACTCCAGACAGGCATCTTGAAGCTTTCTTT
CASTPDRHLEAFF
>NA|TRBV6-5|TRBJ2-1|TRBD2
TGTGCCAGCAGTTACGGGCTGACCGGGACTAGCGTCTATGGGCAGTTCTTC
CASSYGLTGTSVYGQFF
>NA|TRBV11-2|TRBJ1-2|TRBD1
TGTGCCAGCAGCCGAGGACAGGGGCGCCCGGGACTCTATGGCTACACCTTC
CASSRGQGRPGLYGYTF
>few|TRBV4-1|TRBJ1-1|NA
TGCGCCAGCAGCCAAGTGGGGAACACTGAAGCTTTCTTT
CASSQVGNTEAFF
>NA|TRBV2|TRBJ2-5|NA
TGTGCCAGCCTCCAGTTGGAGACCCAGTACTTC
CASLQLETQYF
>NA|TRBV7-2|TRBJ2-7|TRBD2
TGTGCCAGCAGCTTAACATTTCCTAGCGGGGTCTACGAGCAGTACTTC
CASSLTFPSGVYEQYF
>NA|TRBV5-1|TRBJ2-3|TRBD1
TGCGCCAGCAGCCAACAGGGGCGCCCTGCAGATACGCAGTATTTT
CASSQQGRPADTQYF
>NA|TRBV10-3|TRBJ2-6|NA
TGTGCCATCAGTGAGCGAGGACAGCGCTCTGGGGCCAACGTCCTGACTTTC
CAISERGQRSGANVLTF
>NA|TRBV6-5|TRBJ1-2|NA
TGTGCCAGCAGTCCGCTGGGGGGTGTTGGCTACACCTTC
CASSPLGGVGYTF
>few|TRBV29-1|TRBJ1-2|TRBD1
TGCAGCGCACTGTTAACCGACAGGGGGCCTGGCTACACCTTC
CSALLTDRGPGYTF
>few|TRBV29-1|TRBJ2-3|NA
TGCAGCGTTGAAGACCGAACTAGCACAGATACGCAGTATTTT
CSVEDRTSTDTQYF
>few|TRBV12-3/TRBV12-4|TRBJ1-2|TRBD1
TGTGCCAGCAGCCAAGGAGGGGGCAAGTATGGCTACACCTTC
CASSQGGGKYGYTF
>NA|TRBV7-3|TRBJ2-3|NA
TGTGCCAGCAGCTTAGGGCAGAGCACAGGTACGCAGTATTTT
CASSLGQSTGTQYF
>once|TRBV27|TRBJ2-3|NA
TGTGCCAGCCTTGGCGGGGTCACAGATACGCAGTATTTT
CASLGGVTDTQYF
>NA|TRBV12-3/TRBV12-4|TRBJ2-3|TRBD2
TGTGCCAGCAGTTCCCGCATGACTAGCGGGGGGGGCACAGATACGCAGTATTTT
CASSSRMTSGGGTDTQYF
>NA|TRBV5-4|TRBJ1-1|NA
TGTGCCAGCAGCTTGGCCATGGGGGACACTGAAGCTTTCTTT
CASSLAMGDTEAFF
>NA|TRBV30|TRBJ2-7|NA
TGTGCCTGGACGGCAACAGGGCCCCCCTACGAGCAGTACTTC
CAWTATGPPYEQYF